The clone carrying this T cell receptor (beta chain) was seen at least ten times. CDR3 length: 15 amino acids. Trimming pared 4 bases from V and 7 bases from J, leaving 20 bases between. Germline V gene sequence: CDR1 SGHNT, CDR2 YYREEE (reference sequence). From the 5' RACE reads, TCRdb called clonotypes with MiXCR, one entry per CDR3 protein. In the table there are roughly 120,000 distinct CDR3 sequences, about 3.4% of which are singletons. The data stem from a study of neurological immune-mediated disorders. The TCR originated in a woman aged 30 to 39 with multiple sclerosis. Input material: PBMCs. The V call is TRBV5-4, the J call TRBJ2-5; D is perhaps TRBD2 (7 bases). The CDR3 is CASSGAGDMRATQYF. As DNA, the CDR3 is TGTGCCAGCAGCGGGGCGGGGGACATGAGAGCGACCCAGTACTTC.